Only a few counts were recorded for the clone carrying this T cell receptor beta chain. Its cognate antigen is unknown. The sample belongs to a study of cytomegalovirus exposure and HLA in healthy donors. As for the study in general: As an earlier analysis found, 150 million to 200 million T cells yielded about 120 million unique TCR beta sequences.

Study findings and constraints: Owing to their indistinguishability, certain V segments, notably TRBV6-2 and TRBV6-3, were excluded. A later analysis linked 15,000 to 20,000 TCR beta sequences to HLA alleles at 0.05 false discovery rate. Earlier analysis yielded a pattern in which most TCR beta V segments were productive about 90% or about 30% of the time.

CDR1 is GTSNPN, CDR2 SVGIG, per germline (reference sequence). The V and J ends lost 3 bases and 2 bases, in that order; junction bases with no gene match: 4. This CDR3 is 14 amino acids long. The PCR was carried out with 60 Vbeta primers and 13 Jbeta primers. Produced via immunoSEQ multiplex PCR; TCRdb's table is partial and in-frame only. The table includes 100,000 or so clones, about four fifths detected once. The clonotype was recovered from a man aged 40-49 years in good health and CMV-seropositive. The chain joins TRBV30 to TRBJ1-5, with TRBD1 identical over 7 bases. Sequenced material: PBMCs. The CDR3 reads CAWSVGQGNQPQHF. The CDR3 DNA is TGTGCCTGGAGCGTCGGACAGGGCAATCAGCCCCAGCATTTT.